Following are 2 T cell receptor beta chains from one sample sequenced in a study of blood T cell repertoires in COVID-19. TCRdb keeps only in-frame clones here, not all; method: immunoSEQ multiplex PCR. The table shows approximately 190,000 clones, with about 80% occurring only once. Sample: peripheral blood. These receptor sequences come from a man aged 25-45 years with active or convalescent COVID-19.

In its sample, this clone was seen a few times. The chain carries TRBV29-1 and TRBJ2-3; D perhaps matches TRBD1 (6 bases). The CDR3 loop spans 11 amino acids. The V and J ends lost 6 bases and 5 bases respectively, with 9 bases between them. Germline CDR1 and CDR2: SQVTM and ANQGSEA. The CDR3 sequence: CSVETGDTQYF. CDR3 sequence (DNA): TGCAGCGTAGAGACAGGAGATACGCAGTATTTT.

This sequence joins TRBV6-5 and TRBJ1-1; 8 bases are shared with TRBD1. Trimming cost V 9 bases and J 3 bases; bases outside gene matches: 3. The CDR3 is 12 amino acids. Germline V lookup: CDR1 MNHEY, CDR2 SVGAGI. CDR3 DNA sequence: TGTGCCAGTGACAGGGGTCACACTGAAGCTTTCTTT. It encodes CASDRGHTEAFF.